The rows below give T cell receptor beta chains drawn from one sample of a study of blood T cell repertoires in COVID-19. The data were produced by immunoSEQ multiplex PCR, yet TCRdb's version contains in-frame clones alone and is incomplete. The sample lists approximately 500,000 clones; 85% to 90% were seen once. Sequenced input: peripheral blood. The receptors derive from a woman between 45 and 60 years old with COVID-19, enrolled during active disease. Each CDR3 is given with its conserved first and last residue. D genes are given only for firm matches. Size values are once, few and many counts, or a class for expanded clones, and some rows have none.

v_call,j_call,d_call,clone_size,cdr3_nt,cdr3_aa
TRBV7-9,TRBJ1-2,-,-,TGTGCCAGCAGCTTCGACAGCCCCTATGGCTACACCTTC,CASSFDSPYGYTF
TRBV19,TRBJ2-5,TRBD2,-,TGTGCCAGTACCGGGACTAGCGGGGGCCACCAAGAGACCCAGTACTTC,CASTGTSGGHQETQYF
TRBV7-8,TRBJ1-1,-,-,TGTGCCAGCAGCCGAACTCGGGGAACTGAAGCTTTCTTT,CASSRTRGTEAFF
TRBV6-1,TRBJ2-4,TRBD2,-,TGTGCCAGCAGTGAAGCCCCGACTAGCGGGGGGAGATTAGCCAAAAACATTCAGTACTTC,CASSEAPTSGGRLAKNIQYF
TRBV5-1,TRBJ2-1,TRBD1,-,TGCGCCAGCAGCTTGGGGCCGACAGGGGGCAATGAGCAGTTCTTC,CASSLGPTGGNEQFF
TRBV7-9,TRBJ2-1,-,-,TGTGCCAGCAGCTCCCCAGGGATCAATGAGCAGTTCTTC,CASSSPGINEQFF
TRBV5-4,TRBJ1-1,-,-,TGTGCCAGCAGCTTCGACACGGGACTCCTGAACACTGAAGCTTTCTTT,CASSFDTGLLNTEAFF
TRBV5-1,TRBJ2-5,TRBD2,-,TGCGCCAGCAGCCCGGCGCGGACTAGCGGGGGGCCTCAAGAGACCCAGTACTTC,CASSPARTSGGPQETQYF
TRBV19,TRBJ1-2,-,-,TGTGCCAGTAATGATATGGGAGGGCAGAACTATGGCTACACCTTC,CASNDMGGQNYGYTF
TRBV9,TRBJ1-6,TRBD1,-,TGTGCCAGCAGCGGACAGGGGCAGGGCTCCTATAATTCACCCCTCCACTTT,CASSGQGQGSYNSPLHF
TRBV9,TRBJ2-1,-,-,TGTGCCAGCAGTCCCACGAGGCTGTACAATGAGCAGTTCTTC,CASSPTRLYNEQFF
TRBV5-5,TRBJ1-2,TRBD1,-,TGTGCCAGCAGCTTACAGGGGGCCTTGGTCTACACCTTC,CASSLQGALVYTF
TRBV21-1,TRBJ1-6,-,-,TGTGCCAGCTGGGACAAGGTCGAGGGTTCACCCCTCCACTTT,CASWDKVEGSPLHF
TRBV4-2,TRBJ2-7,TRBD1,-,TGTGCCAGCAGCCGAGACAGGGGGGCCTACGAGCAGTACTTC,CASSRDRGAYEQYF
TRBV5-6,TRBJ2-5,TRBD1,once,TGTGCCAGCAGCCCCCTCCGGACAGGGGGCTTGTCGGAGACCCAGTACTTC,CASSPLRTGGLSETQYF
TRBV7-2,TRBJ1-1,TRBD1,few,TGTGCCAGCAGCTATGGGACAGGGGATGAAGCTTTCTTT,CASSYGTGDEAFF
TRBV27,TRBJ1-2,-,-,TGTGCCTCATCCAACGGGGGTGGCTACACCTTC,CASSNGGGYTF
TRBV7-8,TRBJ1-5,-,-,TGTGCCAGCAGCTTAGCTCAGCAGGGTAACGGCAATCAGCCCCAGCATTTT,CASSLAQQGNGNQPQHF
TRBV5-5,TRBJ1-3,TRBD1,-,TGTGCCAGCAGCTTGGGCCCGCGACAGGGGTCTGGAAACACCATATATTTT,CASSLGPRQGSGNTIYF
TRBV6-5,TRBJ1-5,-,-,TGTGCCACGCAGGGCGGCCTGAATCAGCCCCAGCATTTT,CATQGGLNQPQHF
TRBV7-9,TRBJ2-1,-,-,TGTGCCAGCAGCTTAGGCGGGGATGCCTACAATGAGCAGTTCTTC,CASSLGGDAYNEQFF
TRBV3-1/TRBV3-2,TRBJ2-7,-,-,TGTGCCAGCAGCCACCCAGGGGGGTCCTACGAGCAGTACTTC,CASSHPGGSYEQYF
TRBV14,TRBJ1-2,TRBD1,-,TGTGCCAGCAGCCGGACCAGGGGGCTAGTCGTCAACTATGGCTACACCTTC,CASSRTRGLVVNYGYTF
TRBV18,TRBJ2-7,-,-,TGTGCCAGCTCACCAATCGCTCAGGGCGAAGGGGAGCAGTACTTC,CASSPIAQGEGEQYF
TRBV11-2,TRBJ2-1,TRBD1,-,TGTGCCAGCAGCTACTGGTCGACAGGGGGTGGGGATGAGCAGTTCTTC,CASSYWSTGGGDEQFF
TRBV11-1,TRBJ2-3,TRBD2,-,TGTGCCAGCAGCCTGACTAGCGGGGGGGCCGTTACGCAGTATTTT,CASSLTSGGAVTQYF
TRBV7-3,TRBJ2-7,-,once,TGTGCCAGCAGCTTAAATACGGGTTACGAGCAGTACTTC,CASSLNTGYEQYF
TRBV15,TRBJ1-6,-,-,TGTGCCACCAGCAGAGTTGTTGGGGGCGATTCACCCCTCCACTTT,CATSRVVGGDSPLHF